This T cell receptor (beta chain) was profiled in a study of CD8+ T cells in alopecia areata. Study-wide results and limits: Patients shared TCRs less clearly than mice did, possibly for HLA-related reasons. Elevated clonality characterized lesional scalp relative to normal scalp, particularly in alopecia totalis/universalis. A large proportion of expanded lesional clones were detected persisting in scalp and blood during tofacitinib. Sequencing of scalp samples also includes resident alphabeta T cells from normal skin.

Treatment indicated: oral pan-JAK inhibitor, 5-10 mg twice daily. Notes on this clone: What it binds is not known.

Sequencing relied on a cDNA template that was reverse transcribed from extracted RNA. Clones were sequenced by immunoSEQ multiplex PCR, and TCRdb holds only the in-frame ones, with some missing. The sample consists of under 350,000 clones, roughly 60% of them appearing once. The CDR3 length is 15 residues. V lost 4 bases, J lost 2 bases, and 9 bases lay in between. The V gene's germline CDR1 is MNHNY and CDR2 SVGAGI (reference sequence). Sample: CD4+ T cells sorted from blood, taken at week 24, from a patient treated with tofacitinib. The TCR originated in a human donor with alopecia areata. This chain connects TRBV6-6 to TRBJ2-6, with D possibly matching TRBD1 (6 bases). In DNA, the CDR3 is TGTGCCAGCAGTTCCGAGGGGGCTGGGGCCAACGTCCTGACTTTC. Protein sequence: CASSSEGAGANVLTF.